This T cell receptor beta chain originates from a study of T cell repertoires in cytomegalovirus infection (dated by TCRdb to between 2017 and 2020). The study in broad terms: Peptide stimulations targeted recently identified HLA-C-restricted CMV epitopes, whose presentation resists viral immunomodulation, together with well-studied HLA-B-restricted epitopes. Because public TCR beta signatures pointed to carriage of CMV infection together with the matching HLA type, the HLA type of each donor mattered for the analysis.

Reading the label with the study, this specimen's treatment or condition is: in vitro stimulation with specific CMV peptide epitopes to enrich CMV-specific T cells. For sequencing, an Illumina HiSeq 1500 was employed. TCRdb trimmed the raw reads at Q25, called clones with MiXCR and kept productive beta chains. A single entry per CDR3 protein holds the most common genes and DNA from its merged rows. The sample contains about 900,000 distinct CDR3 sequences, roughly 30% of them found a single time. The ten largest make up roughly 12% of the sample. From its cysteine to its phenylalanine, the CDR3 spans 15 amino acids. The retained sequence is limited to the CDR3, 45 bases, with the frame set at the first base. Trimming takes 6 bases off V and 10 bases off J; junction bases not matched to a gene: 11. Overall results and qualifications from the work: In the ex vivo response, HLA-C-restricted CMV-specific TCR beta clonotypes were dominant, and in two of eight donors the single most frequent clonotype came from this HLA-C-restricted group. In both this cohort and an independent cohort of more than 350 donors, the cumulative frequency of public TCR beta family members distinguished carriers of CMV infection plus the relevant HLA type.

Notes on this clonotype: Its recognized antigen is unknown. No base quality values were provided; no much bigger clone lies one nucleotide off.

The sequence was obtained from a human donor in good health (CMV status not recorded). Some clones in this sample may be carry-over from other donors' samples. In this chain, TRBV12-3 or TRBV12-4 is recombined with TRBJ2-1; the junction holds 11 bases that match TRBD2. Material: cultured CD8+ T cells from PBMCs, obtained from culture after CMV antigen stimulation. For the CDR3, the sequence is CASSPPTSGKKEQFF. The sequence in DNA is TGTGCCAGCAGCCCTCCGACTAGCGGGAAGAAGGAGCAGTTCTTC.